The subject of this entry is one T cell receptor (beta chain). The data were taken from a study of blood T cells in healthy people across ages. CDR1 and CDR2 (germline): SGHRS, YFSETQ. The CDR3 spans 16 residues. V was pared by 5 bases and J by 6 bases, with 13 bases of the junction left unmatched. Combining a sample-barcoded 5' primer with a J-beta primer mix, a second PCR ran for roughly 6 to 11 cycles. From the 5' RACE reads, TCRdb called clonotypes with MiXCR, one entry per CDR3 protein. The profile covers around 1,600,000 distinct CDR3 sequences, with roughly 43% appearing a single time and about 3.8% taken by the ten largest.

The genes are TRBV5-1 and TRBJ2-2, with 7 bases matching TRBD2. Sample: blood. This sequence originates from a woman aged 18-35 years in good health. The CDR3 region has the DNA TGCGCCAGCAGGACACTAGCGCTCAACAGACCCGGGGAGCTGTTTTTT. Translated: CASRTLALNRPGELFF.